Each of the 12 T cell receptor beta chains below was sequenced from the same sample in a study of T cell clones after liver transplantation. Assay: immunoSEQ multiplex PCR; the TCRdb copy retains only in-frame clones and omits some. The table shows roughly 65,000 clones, with about 91% occurring only once. The sequences come from CD4+ T cells from blood, collected about 26 months after liver transplant. These receptor sequences come from a human patient who received a liver transplant. A subset of T cells may come from the graft donor.

The chain combines TRBV11-2 with TRBJ1-5; D uncertain. CDR1 is SGHAT and CDR2 is FQNNGV in the germline V gene. CDR3 length equals 13 residues. The V and J ends lost 5 bases and 2 bases respectively, with 7 bases between them. CDR3 protein: CASSQAGNQPQHF. In DNA, the CDR3 is TGTGCCAGCAGCCAGGCGGGCAATCAGCCCCAGCATTTT.

The J gene is TRBJ2-1, the V gene TRBV10-2; maybe TRBD2 (5 bases). The CDR3 runs to 15 residues. CDR1 is WSHSY, CDR2 SAAADI, per germline. Trimming stripped 1 base from V and 3 bases from J, with 10 bases between. CDR3 DNA sequence: TGCGCCAGCAGTGAGTGGCTAGCCGTCTACAATGAGCAGTTCTTC. It translates to CASSEWLAVYNEQFF.

The CDR3 DNA sequence: TGTGCCAGCAGCCGTAATCCCACTAGCGGGATAGGGGAGCAGTACTTC. The encoded protein is CASSRNPTSGIGEQYF. The V gene is TRBV11-2, the J gene TRBJ2-7; 10 bases agree with TRBD2. Germline trimming cut 5 bases from V and 7 bases from J; bases unmatched to any gene: 14. Germline assignment: CDR1 SGHAT and CDR2 FQNNGV. The CDR3 spans 16 residues.

V is TRBV5-1 and J is TRBJ2-3, with 15 positions matching TRBD2. Germline CDR1 is SGHRS and CDR2 is YFSETQ. V lost 4 bases, J lost 0 bases, and 0 bases stayed unmatched. The CDR3 runs 16 residues. CDR3 region: CASSGLAGGSTDTQYF. Here the CDR3 DNA reads TGCGCCAGCAGCGGACTAGCGGGAGGGAGCACAGATACGCAGTATTTT.

The chain recombines TRBV7-9 with TRBJ2-3; TRBD2 matches at 7 bases. Germline trimming cut 10 bases from V and 2 bases from J; bases unmatched to any gene: 9. The CDR3 runs to 14 residues. Germline values: CDR1 SEHNR, CDR2 FQNEAQ (reference sequence). CDR3 region: CATSGLVYTDTQYF. The CDR3 DNA sequence: TGTGCCACCTCAGGACTAGTGTACACAGATACGCAGTATTTT. The whole variable domain, filled in from reference TRBV7-9 and TRBJ2-3, reads DTGVSQNPRHKITKRGQNVTFRCDPISEHNRLYWYRQTLGQGPEFLTYFQNEAQLEKSRLLSDRFSAERPKGSFSTLEIQRTEQGDSAMYLCATSGLVYTDTQYFGPGTRLTVL.

V gene TRBV10-2 combines with J gene TRBJ1-1; 7 nucleotides agree with TRBD1. Per germline, CDR1 WSHSY and CDR2 SAAADI. The CDR3 runs to 16 residues. The junction had 9 bases not matched to a gene; V was cut back by 2 bases and J by 3 bases. Here the CDR3 reads CASSEKSGGADTEAFF. In DNA form, the CDR3 reads TGCGCCAGCAGTGAGAAGTCAGGGGGAGCGGACACTGAAGCTTTCTTT.

The CDR3 DNA sequence: TGTGCCAGCAGCCCCATAACGGGAGGGCCACGGGAGACCCAGTACTTC. Protein sequence: CASSPITGGPRETQYF. The genes are TRBV11-2 and TRBJ2-5; 8 bases are shared with TRBD2. Germline CDR1 is SGHAT and CDR2 is FQNNGV. V was pared by 5 bases and J by 5 bases, with 13 bases of the junction left unmatched. This CDR3 spans 16 amino acids.

CDR3 nucleotide sequence: TGTGCCAGCAGTGCGGGACAGTACAATGAGCAGTTCTTC. Protein: CASSAGQYNEQFF. The gene calls are TRBV6-5 and TRBJ2-1, with D possibly being TRBD1 (7 bases). Trimming took off 5 bases at V and 4 bases at J, with 9 bases between the two ends. Germline V gene sequence: CDR1 MNHEY, CDR2 SVGAGI. This CDR3 has 13 amino acids.

This chain joins TRBV6-5 and TRBJ2-1; TRBD2 matches 9 bases. The germline V gene has CDR1 MNHEY and CDR2 SVGAGI. The V gene end was trimmed by 7 bases and the J gene end by 6 bases; junction bases not matched to a gene: 10. The CDR3 consists of 15 residues. Here the CDR3 reads CASNEVAGAGNEQFF. CDR3 in DNA: TGTGCCAGCAATGAGGTAGCGGGAGCAGGCAATGAGCAGTTCTTC.

This sequence joins TRBV30 and TRBJ2-7; perhaps TRBD1 as D (5 bases). Trimming removed 3 bases from V and 4 bases from J, with 7 bases in between. The germline V gene has CDR1 GTSNPN and CDR2 SVGIG (reference sequence). This CDR3 spans 11 amino acids. Here the CDR3 DNA reads TGTGCCTGGAGGACAGAATACGAGCAGTACTTC. Encoded protein: CAWRTEYEQYF.

The chain has TRBV2 and TRBJ2-7; 8 nucleotides align to TRBD1. The CDR3 spans 14 residues. The V gene end was trimmed by 5 bases and the J gene end by 4 bases; junction bases not matched to a gene: 7. From germline, CDR1 is SNHLY and CDR2 FYNNEI. The CDR3 region has the DNA TGTGCCAGCAGTCTTGACAGGGGTCTATACGAGCAGTACTTC. It is translated as CASSLDRGLYEQYF.

For the CDR3, the DNA is TGTGCCAGCTCTTACCTGGCAGCCCCTGGCTACACCTTC. Amino acids: CASSYLAAPGYTF. V and J are TRBV28 and TRBJ1-2; D is unresolved. V was clipped by 8 bases and J by 7 bases, with 17 bases between them. The CDR3 runs 13 residues. Germline loops: CDR1 MDHEN, CDR2 SYDVKM.